This passage covers 32 T cell receptor beta chains from one sample sequenced in a study of T cell responses to AZD1222 COVID-19 vaccine. Measured with immunoSEQ multiplex PCR; TCRdb has only the in-frame clones, and not every one. The sample consists of some 84,000 clones, 65% to 90% of them appearing once. This material consisted of peripheral blood, taken on day 0 of AZD1222 vaccination. The receptors were sampled from an adult in good health.

The chain employs TRBV18 and TRBJ2-5; D is unclear. CDR1 is KGHSH and CDR2 is LQKENI in the germline V gene. This CDR3 spans 14 amino acids. V was pared by 1 base and J by 0 bases, with 6 bases between. The CDR3 loop reads CASSPRSDQETQYF. The CDR3 coding sequence is TGTGCCAGCTCACCACGGTCAGACCAAGAGACCCAGTACTTC.

The chain links TRBV5-5 to TRBJ2-7; D gene uncertain. The CDR3 contains 13 residues. Per germline, CDR1 SGHKS and CDR2 YYEKEE (reference sequence). Trimming took off 1 base at V and 3 bases at J, with 8 bases between the two ends. CDR3 sequence (DNA): TGTGCCAGCAGCTTGAAGTGGGACTACGAGCAGTACTTC. Translated: CASSLKWDYEQYF.

The genes are TRBV29-1 and TRBJ2-3; D may be TRBD2 (6 bases). Trimming cost V 5 bases and J 6 bases, with 12 bases left between them. Germline assignment: CDR1 SQVTM and CDR2 ANQGSEA. This CDR3 is built from 12 residues. CDR3 bases: TGCAGCGTTCCTAGCGTGGGCGATACGCAGTATTTT. Protein product: CSVPSVGDTQYF.

The chain carries TRBV19 and TRBJ2-2; TRBD2 matches at 8 bases. The CDR3 is 15 amino acids. Per the germline V gene, CDR1 is LNHDA and CDR2 is SQIVND (reference sequence). V shed 3 bases and J 6 bases; nucleotides not matched to a gene: 6. The CDR3 loop reads CASSMAGREAGELFF. As DNA, the CDR3 is TGTGCCAGTAGTATGGCAGGGCGGGAGGCCGGGGAGCTGTTTTTT.

V and J are TRBV18 and TRBJ2-2; 7 bases are a match to TRBD1. J was trimmed by 7 bases and V by 6 bases; bases with no gene match: 17. The CDR3 length is 17 residues. The V gene's germline CDR1 is KGHSH and CDR2 LQKENI. CDR3 DNA: TGTGCCAGCTCGCCAGATACCTCTCGGACAGGTAGCGGGGAGCTGTTTTTT. Protein product: CASSPDTSRTGSGELFF.

The chain is built from TRBV25-1 and TRBJ2-1; D gene ambiguous. This CDR3 has 11 residues. Looked up from germline, CDR1 is MGHDK and CDR2 is SYGVNS. The V end lost 4 bases, the J end lost 9 bases, and 7 bases lay between the germline ends. The CDR3 region has the DNA TGTGCCAGCAGTGTGTATGGTGAGCAGTTCTTC. It encodes CASSVYGEQFF.

Comments on this clone: At one of its ends the junction is not consistent with the germline gene, which may arise from a read error. The genes are TRBV7-8 and TRBJ2-7; 9 bases agree with TRBD2. The CDR3 consists of 16 residues. Germline loops: CDR1 SGHVS, CDR2 FQNEAQ. CDR3 in DNA: TGTGCCAGCATCTTACAAACGGGACTAGCTTACCACGAGCAGTACTTC. Its protein is CASILQTGLAYHEQYF.

Here the CDR3 reads CATYSGNTIYF. The CDR3 region has the DNA TGTGCCACCTACTCTGGAAACACCATATATTTT. The V call is TRBV2, the J call TRBJ1-3; D is unclear. Trimming took off 10 bases at V and 0 bases at J, with 4 bases between the two ends. The germline V gene encodes CDR1 SNHLY and CDR2 FYNNEI. The CDR3 is 11 amino acids. Full variable domain (rest looked up from reference TRBV2 and TRBJ1-3): EPEVTQTPSHQVTQMGQEVILRCVPISNHLYFYWYRQILGQKVEFLVSFYNNEISEKSEIFDDQFSVERPDGSNFTLKIRSTKLEDSAMYFCATYSGNTIYFGEGSWLTVV.

The rearrangement joins TRBV12-3 or TRBV12-4 to TRBJ1-5; no definite D call. The V and J ends lost 0 bases and 4 bases respectively, with 4 bases between them. This CDR3 has 13 amino acids. This CDR3 reads CASSLAGNQPQHF. The CDR3 coding sequence is TGTGCCAGCAGTTTAGCTGGTAATCAGCCCCAGCATTTT.

This clone was seen only a few times. This chain connects TRBV28 to TRBJ2-5; perhaps TRBD2 as D (5 bases). The CDR3 extends over 15 amino acids. The V and J ends lost 6 bases and 1 base respectively, with 15 bases between them. Looked up from germline, CDR1 is MDHEN and CDR2 is SYDVKM. The CDR3 coding sequence is TGTGCCAGCAGCCCCGAGGAGGCCCCCCAAGAGACCCAGTACTTC. Translating it yields CASSPEEAPQETQYF.

The V gene is TRBV29-1, the J gene TRBJ2-2, with 8 bases matching TRBD1. Germline V CDR1 and CDR2: SQVTM, ANQGSEA. The trim removed 3 bases at V and 5 bases at J, leaving 5 bases unmatched. There are 14 residues in the CDR3. Here the CDR3 DNA reads TGCAGCGTTGATGGACAGGGTAGGACCGGGGAGCTGTTTTTT. Translated: CSVDGQGRTGELFF.

The chain carries TRBV5-6 and TRBJ2-5; TRBD1 agrees at 9 bases. Germline V CDR1 and CDR2: SGHDT, YYEEEE. The CDR3 is made up of 15 amino acids. V shed 3 bases, J shed 5 bases, and the junction held 8 bases outside the gene matches. CDR3 sequence (DNA): TGTGCCAGCAGCTCCGGGGACAGGGAGTGGGAGACCCAGTACTTC. Translating gives CASSSGDREWETQYF.

V is TRBV11-2 and J is TRBJ1-3; D remains unclear. CDR1 is SGHAT and CDR2 is FQNNGV in the germline V gene. The CDR3 totals 14 residues. V lost 5 bases and J lost 7, with 15 bases in between. The CDR3 sequence: CASSDDTFTNTIYF. The DNA of the CDR3 is TGTGCCAGCAGCGACGACACCTTTACGAACACCATATATTTT.

The rearrangement links TRBV10-3 to TRBJ2-2; D is unclear. CDR3 size: 11 residues. Germline values: CDR1 ENHRY, CDR2 SYGVKD. V lost 4 bases to trimming and J lost 5 bases, with 2 bases between them. As DNA, the CDR3 is TGTGCCATCAGTGTGACCGGGGAGCTGTTTTTT. Amino acid sequence: CAISVTGELFF.

The V call is TRBV28, the J call TRBJ2-7; TRBD1 or TRBD2 may be the D gene (5 bases each). The V end was cut by 7 bases, the J end by 0 bases, with 10 bases between. The CDR3 is 13 amino acids. Germline V gene lookup returns CDR1 MDHEN and CDR2 SYDVKM. The CDR3 region is CASTAGSSYEQYF. CDR3 nucleotide sequence: TGTGCCAGCACCGCAGGGAGCTCCTACGAGCAGTACTTC. The full variable domain, completed using reference TRBV28 and TRBJ2-7, is DVKVTQSSRYLVKRTGEKVFLECVQDMDHENMFWYRQDPGLGLRLIYFSYDVKMKEKGDIPEGYSVSREKKERFSLILESASTNQTSMYLCASTAGSSYEQYFGPGTRLTVT.

This chain joins TRBV11-3 and TRBJ2-3, with 7 bases lining up with TRBD1. V gave up 5 bases and J gave up 3 bases; unmatched junction bases: 5. The CDR3 is 14 amino acids. CDR1 SGHNT and CDR2 YENEEA come from the germline V gene. CDR3 coding DNA: TGTGCCAGCAGCATCGGACAGGCGACAGATACGCAGTATTTT. Residues: CASSIGQATDTQYF.

The chain recombines TRBV7-2 with TRBJ2-7; perhaps TRBD1 as D (6 bases). V lost 5 bases to trimming and J lost 1 base, with 9 bases between them. The CDR3 has 13 amino acids. Germline CDR1 SGHTA, CDR2 FQGNSA. CDR3 DNA: TGTGCCAGCAGCCGGGACAATTCCTACGAGCAGTACTTC. Protein sequence: CASSRDNSYEQYF.

The chain couples TRBV3-1 (or the pseudogene TRBV3-2) to TRBJ2-7; 8 nucleotides align to TRBD1. The CDR3 is made up of 14 amino acids. CDR1 is LGHDT, CDR2 YNNKEL, per germline (reference sequence). Trimming cost V 5 bases and J 3 bases; bases outside gene matches: 6. CDR3 in DNA: TGTGCCAGCAGCTATTTGGACAGGGACTACGAGCAGTACTTC. Translated: CASSYLDRDYEQYF.

The chain combines TRBV4-1 with TRBJ2-4; 7 bases are a match to TRBD2. CDR1 and CDR2 (germline): MGHRA, YSYEKL. The V and J ends lost 0 bases and 8 bases, in that order; junction bases with no gene match: 7. The CDR3 loop spans 15 amino acids. The CDR3, as DNA: TGCGCCAGCAGCCAAGATATCGGACTAGTCCACATTCAGTACTTC. Translation: CASSQDIGLVHIQYF.

The chain employs TRBV6-1 and TRBJ2-3, with 8 positions matching TRBD2. Germline V gene sequence: CDR1 MNHNS, CDR2 SASEGT. V was pared by 2 bases and J by 2 bases, with 6 bases of the junction left unmatched. The CDR3 is made up of 16 amino acids. CDR3 region: CASSEQSGSVTDTQYF. Written as DNA, the CDR3 is TGTGCCAGCAGTGAACAGAGCGGGAGCGTCACAGATACGCAGTATTTT.

This clone was seen only once. The chain links TRBV7-9 to TRBJ1-2; D is undetermined. The germline CDR1 and CDR2 sequences are SEHNR and FQNEAQ (reference sequence). The CDR3 runs 15 residues. Deletions cut 5 bases from V and 3 bases from J, with 16 bases between. The CDR3 region is CASSPAGRGDYGYTF. The DNA of the CDR3 is TGTGCCAGCAGCCCCGCCGGCCGGGGTGACTATGGCTACACCTTC.

This clone is a singleton in its sample. The chain joins TRBV7-2 to TRBJ2-7, with TRBD2 matching over 10 bases. Per the germline V gene, CDR1 is SGHTA and CDR2 is FQGNSA. V trimming: 4 bases; J trimming: 4 bases; junction bases outside the gene matches: 7. This CDR3 has 15 residues. CDR3 DNA sequence: TGTGCCAGCAGCTCCTCTAGCGGGAGCGGGTACGAGCAGTACTTC. It encodes CASSSSSGSGYEQYF.

The rearrangement links TRBV4-3 to TRBJ1-1; D is uncertain. V was cut by 4 bases and J by 1 base, with 4 bases left in between. CDR3 length equals 12 residues. CDR1 and CDR2 from the germline V gene are LGHNA and YSLEER. As DNA, the CDR3 is TGCGCCAGCAGCCGGACGAACACTGAAGCTTTCTTT. Its protein product is CASSRTNTEAFF.

The gene calls are TRBV7-9 and TRBJ2-7; the D gene is possibly TRBD2 (6 bases). The CDR3 covers 12 residues. Germline V gene data show CDR1 as SEHNR and CDR2 as FQNEAQ (reference sequence). V shed 4 bases and J shed 6 bases, with 10 bases lying between them. The CDR3 DNA sequence: TGTGCCAGCAGCTCCGCCGGGAGCGAGCAGTACTTC. Translating it yields CASSSAGSEQYF. The variable domain in full, completed from reference TRBV7-9 and TRBJ2-7, reads DTGVSQNPRHKITKRGQNVTFRCDPISEHNRLYWYRQTLGQGPEFLTYFQNEAQLEKSRLLSDRFSAERPKGSFSTLEIQRTEQGDSAMYLCASSSAGSEQYFGPGTRLTVT.

V gene TRBV27 combines with J gene TRBJ1-5; tentatively, D is TRBD1 (6 bases). The CDR3 runs 17 residues. Looked up from germline, CDR1 is MNHEY and CDR2 is SMNVEV (reference sequence). Deletions cut 4 bases from V and 4 bases from J, with 20 bases between. CDR3 protein: CASSSIYDYRVNQPQHF. The DNA for the CDR3 is TGTGCCAGCAGTTCAATTTACGACTACAGGGTTAATCAGCCCCAGCATTTT.

CDR3 coding DNA: TGCGCCAGCAGCCAAGAGTCCAGGGGGCGAAACGGGGGCTATGGCTACACCTTC. Translated: CASSQESRGRNGGYGYTF. This sequence joins TRBV4-3 and TRBJ1-2, with 8 bases that match TRBD1. The CDR3 sequence is 18 residues long. The V and J ends lost 0 bases and 4 bases, in that order; junction bases with no gene match: 13. Germline-derived CDR1 and CDR2 are LGHNA and YSLEER.

The chain couples TRBV7-9 to TRBJ1-6; 7 bases are shared with TRBD1. The junction had 5 bases not matched to a gene; V was cut back by 4 bases and J by 5 bases. The CDR3 contains 15 residues. Germline values: CDR1 SEHNR, CDR2 FQNEAQ (reference sequence). The CDR3 reads CASSSVDRDNSPLHF. The CDR3 DNA follows: TGTGCCAGCAGCTCAGTCGACAGGGATAATTCACCCCTCCACTTT.

The J gene is TRBJ2-7, the V gene TRBV4-1; TRBD1 agrees at 7 bases. Germline V gene data show CDR1 as MGHRA and CDR2 as YSYEKL. The CDR3 consists of 14 residues. The J segment lost 3 bases and the V segment lost 1 base, leaving 3 bases of the junction unmatched. The CDR3 coding sequence is TGCGCCAGCAGCCAAGGACAGGGTGACTACGAGCAGTACTTC. Protein: CASSQGQGDYEQYF.

V is TRBV14 and J is TRBJ1-5; D is unresolved. Looked up from germline, CDR1 is SGHDN and CDR2 is FVKESK. CDR3 size: 15 residues. V lost 0 bases to trimming and J lost 3 bases, with 9 bases between them. The CDR3 loop reads CASSQDGSLNQPQHF. Written as DNA, the CDR3 is TGTGCCAGCAGCCAAGATGGCAGCCTCAATCAGCCCCAGCATTTT.

This clone has only a few counts. This sequence joins TRBV9 and TRBJ2-3, with a weak D call TRBD1 (6 bases). CDR3 length: 14 amino acids. Looked up from germline, CDR1 is SGDLS and CDR2 is YYNGEE. Trimming removed 3 bases from V and 5 bases from J, with 13 bases in between. CDR3 loop: CASSGTQGGDTQYF. The CDR3 DNA sequence: TGTGCCAGCAGCGGTACACAAGGGGGAGATACGCAGTATTTT. The full variable domain, completed using reference TRBV9 and TRBJ2-3, is DSGVTQTPKHLITATGQRVTLRCSPRSGDLSVYWYQQSLDQGLQFLIQYYNGEERAKGNILERFSAQQFPDLHSELNLSSLELGDSALYFCASSGTQGGDTQYFGPGTRLTVL.

V usage is TRBV28 and J usage is TRBJ2-1; 8 nucleotides agree with TRBD2. The CDR3 totals 13 residues. V dropped 3 bases and J dropped 14; count of bases not matched to a gene: 9. CDR1 is MDHEN and CDR2 is SYDVKM in the germline V gene. CDR3 nucleotides: TGTGCCAGCAGTTTGGTTAGCGGGATCCCTGAGTTCTTC. Protein product: CASSLVSGIPEFF.

The chain employs TRBV6-2 or TRBV6-3 and TRBJ1-1, with D possibly matching TRBD1 (6 bases). CDR3 length: 15 amino acids. From germline, CDR1 is MNHEY and CDR2 SVGEGT. V lost 5 bases, J lost 3 bases, and 16 bases lay in between. CDR3: CASSTEDSLHTEAFF. For the CDR3, the DNA is TGTGCCAGCAGTACCGAGGACAGTCTGCACACTGAAGCTTTCTTT.